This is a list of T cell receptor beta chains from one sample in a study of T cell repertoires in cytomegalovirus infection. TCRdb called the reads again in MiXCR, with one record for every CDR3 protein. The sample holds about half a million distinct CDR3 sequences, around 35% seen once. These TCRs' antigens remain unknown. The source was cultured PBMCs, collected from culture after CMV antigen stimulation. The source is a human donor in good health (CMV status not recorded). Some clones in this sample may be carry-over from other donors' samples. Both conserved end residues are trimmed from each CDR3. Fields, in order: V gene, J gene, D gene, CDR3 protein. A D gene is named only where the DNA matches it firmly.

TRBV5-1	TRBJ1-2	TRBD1	ASSDEGTGSGYGYT
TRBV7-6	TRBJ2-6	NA	ASSLTDSGANVLT
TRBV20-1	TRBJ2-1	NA	SARDHGQIGQF
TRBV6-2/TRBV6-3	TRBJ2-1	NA	ASKRGETINEQF
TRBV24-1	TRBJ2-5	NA	ATSDITGLETQY
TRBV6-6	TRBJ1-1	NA	ASSYRRDGEAF
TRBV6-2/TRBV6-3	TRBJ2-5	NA	ASSRHSQETQY
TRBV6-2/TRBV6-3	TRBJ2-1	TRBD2	ASSSATSADYNEQF
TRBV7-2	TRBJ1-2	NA	ASTTSQTGPRTYGYT
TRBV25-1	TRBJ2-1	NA	ASSEGTEYNEQF
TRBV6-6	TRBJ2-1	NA	ASSTPTNEQF
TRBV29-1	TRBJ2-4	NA	SVGARGENIQY
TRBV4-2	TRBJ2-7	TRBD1	ASSQEGDRDYEQY
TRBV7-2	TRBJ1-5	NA	ASSLGWDRVNQPQH
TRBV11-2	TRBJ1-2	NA	ASSPRTPLANYGYT
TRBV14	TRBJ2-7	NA	ASSPHQSSYEQY
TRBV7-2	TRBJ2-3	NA	ASSIRETTDTQY
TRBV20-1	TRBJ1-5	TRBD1	SARAGGDQPQH
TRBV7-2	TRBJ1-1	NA	ASSLGRGVEAF